Following are 27 T cell receptor beta chains from one sample sequenced in a study of cytomegalovirus exposure and HLA in healthy donors. PCR amplification relied on 60 Vbeta primers (plus 13 Jbeta primers). Repertoires were generated with immunoSEQ multiplex PCR, while TCRdb's copy carries only in-frame clones and drops some. The sample lists 150,000 to 200,000 clones; approximately 80% were seen once. The sequenced sample consisted of PBMCs. The receptors here all came from a man aged 18-30 years in good health and CMV-seronegative.

This chain connects TRBV27 to TRBJ2-1; D may be TRBD2 (6 bases). This CDR3 spans 13 amino acids. Germline V gene sequence: CDR1 MNHEY, CDR2 SMNVEV (reference sequence). The V end lost 4 bases, the J end lost 5 bases, and 9 bases lay between the germline ends. Here the CDR3 reads CASSSDYNNEQFF. CDR3 nucleotide sequence: TGTGCCAGCAGTTCGGACTACAACAATGAGCAGTTCTTC.

For the CDR3, the DNA is TGCGCCAGCAGCCAGCCCGGGAACACCATATATTTT. This codes for CASSQPGNTIYF. V usage is TRBV4-1 and J usage is TRBJ1-3; the D is unclear. This CDR3 contains 12 residues. V lost 3 bases and J 7 bases, leaving 7 bases between the germline ends. CDR1 is MGHRA and CDR2 is YSYEKL in the germline V gene.

V is TRBV10-3 and J is TRBJ2-7; D unresolved. This CDR3 comprises 15 residues. Per the germline V gene, CDR1 is ENHRY and CDR2 is SYGVKD. Trimming took off 1 base at V and 3 bases at J, with 13 bases between the two ends. The CDR3 DNA sequence: TGTGCCATCAGTGAGTGGGCTCCAGAAGGCTACGAGCAGTACTTC. It is translated as CAISEWAPEGYEQYF.

This chain joins TRBV27 and TRBJ2-7, with a possible D match to TRBD2 (7 bases). Germline values: CDR1 MNHEY, CDR2 SMNVEV (reference sequence). This CDR3 region has 14 residues. V was clipped by 7 bases and J by 2 bases, with 15 bases between them. CDR3 amino acids: CASTRGGAAYEQYF. The CDR3 DNA is TGTGCCAGCACTAGGGGGGGGGCAGCCTACGAGCAGTACTTC.

This clone was counted a single time. The chain links TRBV21-1 to TRBJ2-7; the D segment call TRBD2 is taken from the table without a DNA check. TRBV21-1 represents a pseudogene. This CDR3 comprises 14 residues. CDR3 residues: CASTQREVSYEQYF. Written as DNA, the CDR3 is TGTGCCAGCACCCAACGGGAGGTCTCCTACGAGCAGTACTTC.

This clone showed up just once. The genes are TRBV7-8 and TRBJ2-5; 8 bases line up with TRBD2. With V trimmed by 1 base and J by 3 bases, 7 bases remained unmatched. CDR3 length equals 16 residues. The V gene's germline CDR1 is SGHVS and CDR2 FQNEAQ. CDR3 nucleotide sequence: TGTGCCAGCAGCTTAGGACCGGGACTAGAAAAAGAGACCCAGTACTTC. Protein sequence: CASSLGPGLEKETQYF.

The V gene is TRBV30, the J gene TRBJ2-1; the D is unclear. Trimming removed 0 bases at V and 10 bases at J, with 4 bases between. Germline-derived CDR1 and CDR2 are GTSNPN and SVGIG (reference sequence). This CDR3 has 10 amino acids. The CDR3 here is CAWSVREQFF. Written as DNA, the CDR3 is TGTGCCTGGAGTGTACGGGAGCAGTTCTTC.

This clone was found once. In nucleotides, the CDR3 is TGCGCCAGCAGCCAAGCCTCGAGGAACTATGGCTACACCTTC. Translating gives CASSQASRNYGYTF. The gene calls are TRBV4-1 and TRBJ1-2; D not resolved. The V end lost 1 base, the J end lost 2 bases, and 8 bases lay between the germline ends. CDR3 length: 14 amino acids. The germline V gene encodes CDR1 MGHRA and CDR2 YSYEKL.

This chain connects TRBV19 to TRBJ1-1, with D unclear. The V and J ends lost 0 bases and 4 bases respectively, with 12 bases between them. This CDR3 region has 15 residues. The V gene's germline CDR1 is LNHDA and CDR2 SQIVND (reference sequence). Written as DNA, the CDR3 is TGTGCCAGTAGTATAGAGAGTACCGGGAGCACTGAAGCTTTCTTT. It codes for CASSIESTGSTEAFF. Full variable domain (missing parts from reference TRBV19 and TRBJ1-1): DGGITQSPKYLFRKEGQNVTLSCEQNLNHDAMYWYRQDPGQGLRLIYYSQIVNDFQKGDIAEGYSVSREKKESFPLTVTSAQKNPTAFYLCASSIESTGSTEAFFGQGTRLTVV.

The V and J genes are TRBV7-9 and TRBJ1-1; maybe TRBD1 (5 bases). V lost 3 bases, J lost 9 bases, and 11 bases lay in between. Germline loops: CDR1 SEHNR, CDR2 FQNEAQ (reference sequence). The CDR3 is 12 amino acids. The CDR3 loop is CASSFGTKKAFF. The CDR3 DNA follows: TGTGCCAGCAGCTTCGGGACTAAGAAAGCTTTCTTT. The whole variable domain, filled in from reference TRBV7-9 and TRBJ1-1, reads DTGVSQNPRHKITKRGQNVTFRCDPISEHNRLYWYRQTLGQGPEFLTYFQNEAQLEKSRLLSDRFSAERPKGSFSTLEIQRTEQGDSAMYLCASSFGTKKAFFGQGTRLTVV.

As regards this clone: The same CDR3 also results from other DNA sequences found in this sample. The chain is built from TRBV27 and TRBJ2-1; tentative D call: TRBD1 (5 bases). The CDR3 runs to 12 residues. Germline-derived CDR1 and CDR2 are MNHEY and SMNVEV (reference sequence). V gave up 2 bases and J gave up 6 bases, with 5 bases separating them. In DNA, the CDR3 is TGTGCCAGCAGTTTAAGGGGCAATGAGCAGTTCTTC. It yields the protein CASSLRGNEQFF.

The V and J genes are TRBV28 and TRBJ2-5, with 8 bases lining up with TRBD1. V was pared by 6 bases and J by 4 bases, with 13 bases of the junction left unmatched. CDR3 length: 16 residues. The germline V gene has CDR1 MDHEN and CDR2 SYDVKM. CDR3 nucleotides: TGTGCCAGCAGAGTTAAAAGCCGGGACAGGATAGAGACCCAGTACTTC. Its protein product is CASRVKSRDRIETQYF.

V gene TRBV19 combines with J gene TRBJ1-2; no reliable D call. Germline CDR1 is LNHDA and CDR2 is SQIVND (reference sequence). V lost 1 base, J lost 8 bases, and 11 bases lay in between. This CDR3 is 13 amino acids long. The CDR3 protein is CASSIGTPMGYTF. The CDR3 DNA sequence: TGTGCCAGTAGTATAGGGACTCCAATGGGCTACACCTTC. The variable domain in full, with the rest retrieved from reference TRBV19 and TRBJ1-2, is DGGITQSPKYLFRKEGQNVTLSCEQNLNHDAMYWYRQDPGQGLRLIYYSQIVNDFQKGDIAEGYSVSREKKESFPLTVTSAQKNPTAFYLCASSIGTPMGYTFGSGTRLTVV.

This clone has a single count. The chain combines TRBV4-1 with TRBJ2-5, with a tentative D call TRBD2 (6 bases). Trimming took 1 base from V and 4 from J, leaving 10 bases between them. This CDR3 is built from 14 residues. From germline, CDR1 is MGHRA and CDR2 YSYEKL. The CDR3 sequence: CASSQAGVGETQYF. Here the CDR3 DNA reads TGCGCCAGCAGCCAAGCGGGGGTAGGAGAGACCCAGTACTTC.

The chain joins TRBV18 to TRBJ2-7; TRBD1 is a possible D gene (6 bases). Germline V gene data show CDR1 as KGHSH and CDR2 as LQKENI. Trimming removed 3 bases at V and 6 bases at J, with 12 bases between. The CDR3 is made up of 13 amino acids. In nucleotides, the CDR3 is TGTGCCAGCTCACCTGGACAGCTGAGCGAGCAGTACTTC. Translated, it gives CASSPGQLSEQYF.

This chain links TRBV7-2 with TRBJ2-2; 7 positions match TRBD1. The CDR3 spans 15 residues. Germline V lookup: CDR1 SGHTA, CDR2 FQGNSA. V trimming: 5 bases; J trimming: 3 bases; junction bases outside the gene matches: 6. Written as DNA, the CDR3 is TGTGCCAGCAGCACCCGGGACAGCTACACCGGGGAGCTGTTTTTT. It is translated as CASSTRDSYTGELFF.

This chain uses TRBV19 with TRBJ2-7; 8 bases map to TRBD1. V lost 6 bases and J lost 5; bases outside the gene matches: 6. This CDR3 is built from 13 residues. Germline V CDR1 and CDR2: LNHDA, SQIVND (reference sequence). CDR3 sequence (DNA): TGTGCCAGTAGCGACAGGGGACGAGACGAGCAGTACTTC. Amino acids: CASSDRGRDEQYF. Full variable domain (remainder filled in from reference TRBV19 and TRBJ2-7): DGGITQSPKYLFRKEGQNVTLSCEQNLNHDAMYWYRQDPGQGLRLIYYSQIVNDFQKGDIAEGYSVSREKKESFPLTVTSAQKNPTAFYLCASSDRGRDEQYFGPGTRLTVT.

The chain couples TRBV2 to TRBJ2-1; 12 nucleotides agree with TRBD2. Germline V gene data show CDR1 as SNHLY and CDR2 as FYNNEI. The CDR3 has 14 amino acids. With V trimmed by 6 bases and J by 3 bases, 0 bases remained unmatched. This CDR3 reads CASRLAGGYNEQFF. The CDR3 bases are TGTGCCAGCAGACTAGCGGGGGGCTACAATGAGCAGTTCTTC.

This clone was seen a few times. J is TRBJ2-3 and V is TRBV5-1; 7 nucleotides line up with TRBD1. The CDR3 runs to 14 residues. Trimming removed 3 bases from V and 0 bases from J; junction bases left unmatched: 1. The germline V gene has CDR1 SGHRS and CDR2 YFSETQ. DNA for the CDR3: TGCGCCAGCAGCTCAGGGGGTAGCACAGATACGCAGTATTTT. Translating it yields CASSSGGSTDTQYF.

This clone was observed once. V gene TRBV29-1 combines with J gene TRBJ2-1, with 8 bases that match TRBD1. The CDR3 spans 15 residues. Germline CDR1 reads SQVTM; CDR2 reads ANQGSEA. Germline trimming cut 7 bases from V and 0 bases from J; bases unmatched to any gene: 8. The CDR3 sequence: CSAPGQESSYNEQFF. The CDR3 nucleotides read TGCAGCGCTCCGGGACAGGAAAGCTCCTACAATGAGCAGTTCTTC.

The CDR3 loop reads CASSVGVSKRSSGANVLTF. The DNA of the CDR3 is TGTGCCAGCTCAGTAGGTGTAAGTAAGAGGTCCTCTGGGGCCAACGTCCTGACTTTC. The chain carries TRBV18 and TRBJ2-6; no clear D. The length of the CDR3 is 19 residues. The germline CDR1 and CDR2 sequences are KGHSH and LQKENI. V was cut by 5 bases and J by 0 bases, with 20 bases left in between.

The CDR3 is CASSATGDTQYF. CDR3 DNA sequence: TGCGCCAGCAGCGCGACAGGAGATACGCAGTATTTT. The chain is built from TRBV10-2 and TRBJ2-3; D perhaps matches TRBD1 (6 bases). The germline CDR1 and CDR2 sequences are WSHSY and SAAADI. There are 12 residues in the CDR3. V lost 6 bases and J 5 bases, leaving 9 bases between the germline ends.

The chain uses TRBV6-5 and TRBJ1-1; TRBD1 aligns across 10 bases. The CDR3 extends over 14 amino acids. Germline V CDR1 and CDR2: MNHEY, SVGAGI. V shed 2 bases, J shed 4 bases, and the junction held 1 base outside the gene matches. CDR3 amino acids: CASSYRQGATEAFF. The CDR3 DNA sequence: TGTGCCAGCAGTTACCGACAGGGGGCCACTGAAGCTTTCTTT.

The chain uses TRBV11-3 and TRBJ2-1; 8 bases match TRBD1. J gave up 4 bases and V 8 bases, and 13 bases lay outside the gene matches. CDR3 length: 16 residues. Germline CDR1 and CDR2: SGHNT and YENEEA. CDR3 protein: CASASLGTGPYNEQFF. DNA for the CDR3: TGTGCCAGCGCTTCACTAGGGACAGGACCTTACAATGAGCAGTTCTTC.

V gene TRBV6-5 combines with J gene TRBJ2-1; 7 nucleotides agree with TRBD1. Germline V CDR1 and CDR2: MNHEY, SVGAGI. This CDR3 has 13 residues. Trimming at V came to 5 bases and at J to 7 bases, leaving 5 bases not matched to a gene. The CDR3 bases are TGTGCCAGCAGTCGACAGGGTGGGAATGAGCAGTTCTTC. It specifies CASSRQGGNEQFF.

This chain joins TRBV4-3 and TRBJ2-3; D perhaps matches TRBD2 (5 bases). The germline CDR1 and CDR2 sequences are LGHNA and YSLEER. The length of the CDR3 is 16 residues. V was shortened by 0 bases and J by 3 bases, with 13 bases between the two germline ends. CDR3 nucleotides: TGCGCCAGCAGCCAAGAGCTAGTCGGACTTACAGATACGCAGTATTTT. Translated, it gives CASSQELVGLTDTQYF.

The rearrangement uses TRBV30 and TRBJ2-3, with TRBD1 as a possible D gene (6 bases). V was pared by 3 bases and J by 2 bases, with 15 bases between. The CDR3 is 15 residues long. The germline CDR1 and CDR2 sequences are GTSNPN and SVGIG (reference sequence). CDR3 DNA sequence: TGTGCCTGGAGCTACGGACGGACAGACACAGATACGCAGTATTTT. Its translation: CAWSYGRTDTDTQYF.